These 2 T cell receptor beta chains came from one sample sequenced in a study of spatial heterogeneity in lung cancer (dated by TCRdb to the late 2010s). The receptor library was made with 5' RACE. This sample was sequenced with a NextSeq 500. TCRdb cleaned the public reads at Q25 with fastp, built clones with MiXCR and kept in-frame beta chains. CDR3 protein duplicates are merged, each entry listing the most common genes and DNA. The sample data list approximately 49,000 distinct CDR3 sequences, and approximately 5% of these were observed just once. Together, the top ten hold roughly 10% of the sample. The time point label of this sample denotes: sample taken at primary tumor resection. For TCR sequencing, whole RNA was extracted from tumor and nontumor lung tissue, or from cryopreserved PBMC samples, and no cell sorting was done. This sample comprised PBMCs, obtained at surgery. The receptors were sampled from a male donor with early-stage non-small cell lung cancer.

The chain couples TRBV7-8 to TRBJ2-3; no clear D. Trimming shortened V by 2 bases and J by 0 bases, and 6 bases separated the two germline ends. The germline V gene encodes CDR1 SGHVS and CDR2 FQNEAQ. There are 14 residues in the CDR3. CDR3 residues: CASSLMRSTDTQYF. The CDR3 DNA is TGTGCCAGCAGCTTAATGAGAAGCACAGATACGCAGTATTTT.

This clonotype was seen many times. This chain joins TRBV20-1 and TRBJ2-1; tentatively, D is TRBD2 (5 bases). This CDR3 comprises 14 residues. The germline V gene encodes CDR1 DFQATT and CDR2 SNEGSKA (reference sequence). Trimming shortened V by 5 bases and J by 5 bases, and 16 bases separated the two germline ends. The CDR3: CSASRASGHNEQFF. CDR3 sequence (DNA): TGCAGTGCTTCAAGGGCCAGCGGCCACAATGAGCAGTTCTTC.